This T cell receptor beta chain was obtained from a study of blood T cell repertoires in COVID-19. The wider study: PBMCs, B-cell-depleted T cells, or T cells were the source of the cDNA or gDNA that made up the material.

There are 17 residues in the CDR3. The V segment lost 6 bases and the J segment 0 bases; nucleotides outside the gene matches: 10. Germline V CDR1 and CDR2: ENHRY, SYGVKD. In the original workflow: Amplification of reference gene primers was used by the study to estimate nucleated cell counts. The method was immunoSEQ multiplex PCR; TCRdb's version includes in-frame clones alone and lacks a portion of them. Clone size and the V and J calls come from that table; the DNA yielded D and trimming. The repertoire has 45,000 to 55,000 clones, 80% to 90% of them found once; the top ten carry less than 2.5%. The clonotype was recovered from a human donor in a cohort sampled during active COVID-19. This rearrangement joins TRBV10-3 to TRBJ2-2; TRBD1 matches 7 bases. The specimen sequenced was peripheral blood. CDR3 residues: CAIRSTGVSSNTGELFF. The CDR3 nucleotides are TGTGCCATCAGAAGTACAGGGGTTAGTTCGAACACCGGGGAGCTGTTTTTT.